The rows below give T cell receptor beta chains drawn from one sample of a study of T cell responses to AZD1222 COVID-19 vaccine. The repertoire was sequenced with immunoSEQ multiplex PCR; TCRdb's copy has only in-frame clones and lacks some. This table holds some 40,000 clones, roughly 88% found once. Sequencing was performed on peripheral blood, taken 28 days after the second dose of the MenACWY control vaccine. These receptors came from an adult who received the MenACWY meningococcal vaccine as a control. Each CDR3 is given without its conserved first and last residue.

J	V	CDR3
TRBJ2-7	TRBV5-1	ASSSGLAGGGEQY
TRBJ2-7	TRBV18	ASSQGQGGFSYEQY
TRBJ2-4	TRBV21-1	ASSKRWGADNIQY
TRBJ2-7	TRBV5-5	ASSLAGLSYEQY
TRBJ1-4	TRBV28	ASSLRLRDEKLF
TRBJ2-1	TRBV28	ASSSLLSGDNEQF
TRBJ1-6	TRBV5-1	ASRSQGDNSPLH
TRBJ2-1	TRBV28	ASSFGRPYYKHNEQF
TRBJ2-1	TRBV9	ASSVASSGRPREQF
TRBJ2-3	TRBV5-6	ASRQDTRTDTQY
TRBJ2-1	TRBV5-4	ASSLSLQGENEQF
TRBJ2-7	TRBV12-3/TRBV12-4	ASLDEQY
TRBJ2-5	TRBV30	AWSLSGMGGKTQY
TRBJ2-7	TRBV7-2	ASSLEGGRAKYEQY
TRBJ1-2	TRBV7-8	ASSPRTNIFGGYT
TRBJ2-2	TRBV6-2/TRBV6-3	ASRPSGTGKSGELF
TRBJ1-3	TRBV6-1	ASSEKAGWGPGNTIY
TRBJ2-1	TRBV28	ASSSNNEQF
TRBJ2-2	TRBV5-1	ASSTTSGRATGELF
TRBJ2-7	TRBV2	ASSGSGPSYEQY
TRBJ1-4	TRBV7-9	ASSLTPFEKLF
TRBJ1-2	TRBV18	ASSPTSSGYT
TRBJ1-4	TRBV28	ASSRAGPATNEKLF
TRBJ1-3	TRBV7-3	ASSQTVLSGNTIY
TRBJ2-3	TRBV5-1	ASSLGRGADTQY
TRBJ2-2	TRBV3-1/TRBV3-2	ASSPRGEVTGELF
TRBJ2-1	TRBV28	ASSFLAEINEQF
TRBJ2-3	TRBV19	ASRNRGSTDTQY
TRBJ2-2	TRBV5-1	ASTGDSLHGELF
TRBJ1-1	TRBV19	ASSTTGHTEAF
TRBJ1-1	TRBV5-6	ASSMGQGRAF